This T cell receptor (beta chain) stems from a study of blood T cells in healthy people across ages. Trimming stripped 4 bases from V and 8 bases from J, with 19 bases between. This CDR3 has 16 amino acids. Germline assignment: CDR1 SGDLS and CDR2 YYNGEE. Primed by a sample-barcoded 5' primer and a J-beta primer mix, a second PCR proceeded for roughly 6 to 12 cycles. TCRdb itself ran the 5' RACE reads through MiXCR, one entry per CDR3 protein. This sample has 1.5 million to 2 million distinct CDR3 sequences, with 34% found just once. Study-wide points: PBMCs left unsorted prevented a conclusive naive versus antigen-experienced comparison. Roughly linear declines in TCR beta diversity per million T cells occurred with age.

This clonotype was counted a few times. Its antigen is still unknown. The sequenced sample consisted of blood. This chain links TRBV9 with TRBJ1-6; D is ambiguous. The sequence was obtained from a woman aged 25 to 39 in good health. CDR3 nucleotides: TGTGCCAGCAGCTCCGGGAGAGGAACCGAAGATTCACCCCTCCACTTT. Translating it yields CASSSGRGTEDSPLHF. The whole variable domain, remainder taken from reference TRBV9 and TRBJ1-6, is DSGVTQTPKHLITATGQRVTLRCSPRSGDLSVYWYQQSLDQGLQFLIQYYNGEERAKGNILERFSAQQFPDLHSELNLSSLELGDSALYFCASSSGRGTEDSPLHFGNGTRLTVT.